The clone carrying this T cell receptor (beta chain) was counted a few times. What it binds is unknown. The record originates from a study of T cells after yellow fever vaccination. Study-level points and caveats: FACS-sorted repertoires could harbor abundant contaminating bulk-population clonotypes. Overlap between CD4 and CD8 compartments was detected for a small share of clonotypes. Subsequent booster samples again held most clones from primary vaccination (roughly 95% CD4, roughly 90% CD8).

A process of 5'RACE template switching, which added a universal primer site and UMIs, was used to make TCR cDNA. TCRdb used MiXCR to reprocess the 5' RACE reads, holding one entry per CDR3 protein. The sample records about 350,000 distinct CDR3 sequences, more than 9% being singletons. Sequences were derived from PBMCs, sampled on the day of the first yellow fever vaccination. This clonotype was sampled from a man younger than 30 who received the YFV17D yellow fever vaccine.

In DNA form, the CDR3 reads TGCGCCAGCAGTGAGCGTCCAGCCGCTGCCTACGAGCAGTACTTC. It yields the protein CASSERPAAAYEQYF. This chain uses TRBV10-2 with TRBJ2-7; D not certain. The V end was cut by 2 bases, the J end by 2 bases, with 13 bases between. The CDR3 sequence is 15 residues long. The germline V gene encodes CDR1 WSHSY and CDR2 SAAADI.